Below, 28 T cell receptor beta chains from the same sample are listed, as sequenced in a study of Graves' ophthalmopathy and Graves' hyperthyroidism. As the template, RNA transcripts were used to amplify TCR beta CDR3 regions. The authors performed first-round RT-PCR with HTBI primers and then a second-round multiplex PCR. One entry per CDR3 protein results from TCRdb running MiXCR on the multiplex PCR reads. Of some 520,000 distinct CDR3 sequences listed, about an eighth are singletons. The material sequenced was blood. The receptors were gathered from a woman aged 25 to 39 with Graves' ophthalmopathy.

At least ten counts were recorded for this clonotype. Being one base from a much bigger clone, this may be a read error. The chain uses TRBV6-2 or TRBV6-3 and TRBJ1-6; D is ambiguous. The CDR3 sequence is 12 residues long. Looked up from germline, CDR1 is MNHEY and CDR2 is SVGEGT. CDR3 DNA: TGTGCCAGCAGTTACGAGAAATCACCCCCCCACTTT. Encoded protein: CASSYEKSPPHF.

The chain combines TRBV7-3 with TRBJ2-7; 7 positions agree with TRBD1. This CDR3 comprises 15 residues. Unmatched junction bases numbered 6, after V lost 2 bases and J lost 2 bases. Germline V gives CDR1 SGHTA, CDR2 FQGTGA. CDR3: CASSLHPGGTYEQYF. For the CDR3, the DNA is TGTGCCAGCAGCTTACATCCAGGGGGAACCTACGAGCAGTACTTC.

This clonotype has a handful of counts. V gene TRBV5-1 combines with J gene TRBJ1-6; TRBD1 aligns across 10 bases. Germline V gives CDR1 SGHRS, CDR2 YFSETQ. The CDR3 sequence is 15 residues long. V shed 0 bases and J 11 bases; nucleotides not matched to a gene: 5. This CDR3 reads CASSLGDRGGPPLHF. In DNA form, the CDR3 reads TGCGCCAGCAGCTTGGGGGACAGGGGAGGCCCACCCCTCCACTTT.

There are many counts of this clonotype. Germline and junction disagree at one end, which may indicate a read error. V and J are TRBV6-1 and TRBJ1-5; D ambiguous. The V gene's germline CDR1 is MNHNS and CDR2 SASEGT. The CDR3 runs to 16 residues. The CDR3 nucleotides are TGTGCCAGCAGGGAAGGGCAGGTTTATAGCAATCAGCCCCAGCATTTT. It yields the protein CASREGQVYSNQPQHF.

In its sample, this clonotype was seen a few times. This CDR3 reads CASSLGVSVEQYF. CDR3 DNA: TGCGCCAGCAGCTTGGGGGTTTCCGTCGAGCAGTACTTC. The rearrangement uses TRBV5-1 and TRBJ2-7; unclear D gene. Germline-derived CDR1 and CDR2 are SGHRS and YFSETQ. The CDR3 runs to 13 residues. Trimming took 0 bases from V and 6 from J, leaving 10 bases between them. Complete variable domain (other parts from reference TRBV5-1 and TRBJ2-7): KAGVTQTPRYLIKTRGQQVTLSCSPISGHRSVSWYQQTPGQGLQFLFEYFSETQRNKGNFPGRFSGRQFSNSRSEMNVSTLELGDSALYLCASSLGVSVEQYFGPGTRLTVT.

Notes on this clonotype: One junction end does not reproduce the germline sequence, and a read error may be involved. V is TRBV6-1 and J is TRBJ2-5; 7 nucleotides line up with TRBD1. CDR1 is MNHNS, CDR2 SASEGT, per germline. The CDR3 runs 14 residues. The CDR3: CTSSLGQNQETQYF. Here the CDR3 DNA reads TGTACCAGCAGCCTGGGACAGAACCAAGAGACCCAGTACTTC.

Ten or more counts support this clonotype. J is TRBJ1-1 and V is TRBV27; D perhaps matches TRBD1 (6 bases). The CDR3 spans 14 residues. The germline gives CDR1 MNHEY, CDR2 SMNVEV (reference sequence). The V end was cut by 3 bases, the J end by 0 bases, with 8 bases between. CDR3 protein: CASSFAGVNTEAFF. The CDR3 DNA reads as TGTGCCAGCAGTTTCGCAGGGGTGAACACTGAAGCTTTCTTT.

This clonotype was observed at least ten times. The CDR3 loop reads CASSSETGAMNTEAFF. CDR3 bases: TGTGCCAGTAGTTCCGAGACAGGGGCCATGAACACTGAAGCTTTCTTT. This rearrangement joins TRBV19 to TRBJ1-1, with 8 bases fitting TRBD1. Trimming removed 5 bases from V and 0 bases from J; junction bases left unmatched: 8. Germline CDR1 and CDR2: LNHDA and SQIVND (reference sequence). The CDR3 is 16 residues long.

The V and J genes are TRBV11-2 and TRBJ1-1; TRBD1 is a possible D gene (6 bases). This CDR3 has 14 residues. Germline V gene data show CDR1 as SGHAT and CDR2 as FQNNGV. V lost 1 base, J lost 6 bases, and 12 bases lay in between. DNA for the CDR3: TGTGCCAGCAGCTTAGCAGGGGCGCACCCTGAAGCTTTCTTT. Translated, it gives CASSLAGAHPEAFF.

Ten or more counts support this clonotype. The CDR3 spells CASGTDRGLNQPQHF. The DNA for the CDR3 is TGTGCTAGTGGTACCGACAGGGGACTCAATCAGCCCCAGCATTTT. This rearrangement joins TRBV12-5 to TRBJ1-5; 8 nucleotides line up with TRBD1. The trim removed 5 bases at V and 3 bases at J, leaving 6 bases unmatched. The length of the CDR3 is 15 residues. Germline V gene sequence: CDR1 LGHNT, CDR2 FRNRAP.

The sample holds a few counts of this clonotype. The CDR3 DNA reads TGTGCCAGCAGTGAATCCACCGGGGAGCTGTTTTTT. Translated: CASSESTGELFF. V and J are TRBV25-1 and TRBJ2-2; no reliable D call. From germline, CDR1 is MGHDK and CDR2 SYGVNS. V was cut by 1 base and J by 4 bases, with 1 base left in between. The CDR3 is made up of 12 amino acids.

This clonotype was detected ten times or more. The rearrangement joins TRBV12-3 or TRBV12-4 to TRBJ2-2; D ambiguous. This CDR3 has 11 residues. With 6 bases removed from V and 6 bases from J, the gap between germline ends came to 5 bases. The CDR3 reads CASRSSGELFF. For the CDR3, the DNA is TGTGCCAGCAGGAGTTCCGGGGAGCTGTTTTTT.

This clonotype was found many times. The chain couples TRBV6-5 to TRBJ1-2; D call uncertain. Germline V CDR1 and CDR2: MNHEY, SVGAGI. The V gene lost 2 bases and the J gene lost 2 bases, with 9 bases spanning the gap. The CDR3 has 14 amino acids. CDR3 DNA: TGTGCCAGCAGTTACAGAGGAGCGAACTATGGCTACACCTTC. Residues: CASSYRGANYGYTF.

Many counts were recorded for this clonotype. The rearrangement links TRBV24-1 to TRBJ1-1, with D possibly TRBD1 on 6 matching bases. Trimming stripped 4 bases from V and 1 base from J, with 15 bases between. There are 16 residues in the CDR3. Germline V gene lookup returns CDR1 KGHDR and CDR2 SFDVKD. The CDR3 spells CATSEFSGARNTEAFF. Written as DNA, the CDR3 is TGTGCCACCAGTGAATTTTCAGGGGCTCGGAACACTGAAGCTTTCTTT.

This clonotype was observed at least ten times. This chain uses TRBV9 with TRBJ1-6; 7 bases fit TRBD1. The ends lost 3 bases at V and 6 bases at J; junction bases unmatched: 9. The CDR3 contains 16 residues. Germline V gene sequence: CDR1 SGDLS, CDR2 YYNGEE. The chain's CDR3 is CASSALPPGGNSPLHF. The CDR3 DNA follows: TGTGCCAGCAGCGCCCTCCCCCCAGGGGGTAATTCACCCCTCCACTTT.

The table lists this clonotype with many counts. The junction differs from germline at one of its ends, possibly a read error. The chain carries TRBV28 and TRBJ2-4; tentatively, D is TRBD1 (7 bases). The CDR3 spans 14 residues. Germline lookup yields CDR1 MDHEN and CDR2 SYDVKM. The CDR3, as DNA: TGTGCCAGCAGTTTCGTTTCCTCCCCCAGGGGGGCAGACTTC. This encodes CASSFVSSPRGADF.

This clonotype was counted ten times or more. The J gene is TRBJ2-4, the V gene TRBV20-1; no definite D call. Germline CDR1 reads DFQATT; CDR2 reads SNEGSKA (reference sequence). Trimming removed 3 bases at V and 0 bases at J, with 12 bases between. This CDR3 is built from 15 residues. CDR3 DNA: TGCAGTGCTAGTAAGATGACTGGAGCCAAAAACATTCAGTACTTC. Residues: CSASKMTGAKNIQYF.

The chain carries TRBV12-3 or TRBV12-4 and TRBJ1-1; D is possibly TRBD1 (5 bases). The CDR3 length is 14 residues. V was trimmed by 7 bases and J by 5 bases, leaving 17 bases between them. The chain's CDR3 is CASIPGRGWTEAFF. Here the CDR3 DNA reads TGTGCCAGCATTCCCGGGAGGGGATGGACTGAAGCTTTCTTT.

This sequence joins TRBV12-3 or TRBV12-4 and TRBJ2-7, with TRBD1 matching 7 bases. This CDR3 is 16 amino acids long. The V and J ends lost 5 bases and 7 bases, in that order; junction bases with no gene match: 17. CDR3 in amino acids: CASSPHRTGGHREQYF. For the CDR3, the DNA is TGTGCCAGCAGTCCCCACCGGACAGGCGGGCATAGGGAGCAGTACTTC.

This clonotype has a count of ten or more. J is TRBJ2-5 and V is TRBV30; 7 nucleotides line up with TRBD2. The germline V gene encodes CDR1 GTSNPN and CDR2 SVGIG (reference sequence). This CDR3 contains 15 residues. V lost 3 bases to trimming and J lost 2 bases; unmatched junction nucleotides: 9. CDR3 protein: CAWSVHWGGQETQYF. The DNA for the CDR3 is TGTGCCTGGAGCGTACATTGGGGGGGGCAAGAGACCCAGTACTTC. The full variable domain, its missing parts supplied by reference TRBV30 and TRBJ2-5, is SQTIHQWPATLVQPVGSPLSLECTVEGTSNPNLYWYRQAAGRGLQLLFYSVGIGQISSEVPQNLSASRPQDRQFILSSKKLLLSDSGFYLCAWSVHWGGQETQYFGPGTRLLVL.

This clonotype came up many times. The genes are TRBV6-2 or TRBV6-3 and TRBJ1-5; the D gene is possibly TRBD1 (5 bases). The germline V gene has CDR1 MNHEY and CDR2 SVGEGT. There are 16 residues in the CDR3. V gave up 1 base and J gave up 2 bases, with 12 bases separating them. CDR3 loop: CASSYWGSGGNQPQHF. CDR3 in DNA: TGTGCCAGCAGTTACTGGGGGTCTGGTGGCAATCAGCCCCAGCATTTT.

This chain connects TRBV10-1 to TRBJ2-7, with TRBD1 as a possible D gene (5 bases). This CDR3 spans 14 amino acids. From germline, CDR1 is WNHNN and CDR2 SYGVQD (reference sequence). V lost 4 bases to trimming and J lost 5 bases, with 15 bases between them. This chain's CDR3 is CASSGGPGNHEQYF. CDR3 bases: TGCGCCAGCAGTGGAGGCCCAGGGAACCACGAGCAGTACTTC.

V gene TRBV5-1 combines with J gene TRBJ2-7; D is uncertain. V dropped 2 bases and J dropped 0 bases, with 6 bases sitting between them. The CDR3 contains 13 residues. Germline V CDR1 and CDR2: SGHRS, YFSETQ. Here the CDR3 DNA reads TGCGCCAGCAGCTTTGGGTTCTCCTACGAGCAGTACTTC. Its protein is CASSFGFSYEQYF. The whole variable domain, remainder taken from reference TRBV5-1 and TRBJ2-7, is KAGVTQTPRYLIKTRGQQVTLSCSPISGHRSVSWYQQTPGQGLQFLFEYFSETQRNKGNFPGRFSGRQFSNSRSEMNVSTLELGDSALYLCASSFGFSYEQYFGPGTRLTVT.

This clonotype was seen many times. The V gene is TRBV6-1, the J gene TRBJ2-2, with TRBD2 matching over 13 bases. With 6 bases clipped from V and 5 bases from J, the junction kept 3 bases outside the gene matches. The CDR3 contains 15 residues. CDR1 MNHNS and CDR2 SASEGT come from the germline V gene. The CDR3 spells CASRGTSGKTGELFF. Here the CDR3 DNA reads TGTGCCAGCAGGGGGACTAGCGGGAAGACCGGGGAGCTGTTTTTT.

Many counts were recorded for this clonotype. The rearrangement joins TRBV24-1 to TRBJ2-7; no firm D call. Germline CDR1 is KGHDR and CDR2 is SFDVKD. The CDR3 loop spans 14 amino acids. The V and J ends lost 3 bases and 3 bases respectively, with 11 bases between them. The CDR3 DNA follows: TGTGCCACCAGTGATCGTGAAGCCCACTACGAGCAGTACTTC. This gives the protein CATSDREAHYEQYF.

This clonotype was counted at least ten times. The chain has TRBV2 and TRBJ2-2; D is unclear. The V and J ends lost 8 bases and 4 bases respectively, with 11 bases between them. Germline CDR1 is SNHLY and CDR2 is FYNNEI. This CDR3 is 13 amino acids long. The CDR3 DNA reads TGTGCCAGCGGAAATTTGGGCACCGGGGAGCTGTTTTTT. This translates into CASGNLGTGELFF. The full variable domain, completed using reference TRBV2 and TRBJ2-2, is EPEVTQTPSHQVTQMGQEVILRCVPISNHLYFYWYRQILGQKVEFLVSFYNNEISEKSEIFDDQFSVERPDGSNFTLKIRSTKLEDSAMYFCASGNLGTGELFFGEGSRLTVL.

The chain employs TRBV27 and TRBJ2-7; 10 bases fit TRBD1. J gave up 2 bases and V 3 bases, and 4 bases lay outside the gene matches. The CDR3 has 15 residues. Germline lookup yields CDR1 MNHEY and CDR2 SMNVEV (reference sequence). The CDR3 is CASSFRGTGAYEQYF. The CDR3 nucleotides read TGTGCCAGCAGTTTCCGCGGGACAGGGGCCTACGAGCAGTACTTC.

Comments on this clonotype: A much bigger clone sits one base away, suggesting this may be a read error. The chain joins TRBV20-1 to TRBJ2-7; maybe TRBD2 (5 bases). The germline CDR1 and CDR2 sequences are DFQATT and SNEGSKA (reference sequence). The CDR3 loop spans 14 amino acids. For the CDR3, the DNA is TGCAGTTCTAGGCATACTAGGACCCTCTACGAGCAGTACTTC. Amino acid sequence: CSSRHTRTLYEQYF.